Below are 32 T cell receptor beta chains sequenced from a single sample in a study of CD8+ T cells in alopecia areata. Treatment denoted: oral pan-JAK inhibitor, 5-10 mg twice daily. The sequencing template was cDNA reverse transcribed from extracted RNA. The data were produced by immunoSEQ multiplex PCR, yet TCRdb's version contains in-frame clones alone and is incomplete. The sample consists of approximately 170,000 clones, about three fifths of them appearing once. Sequenced material: CD4+ T cells sorted from blood, taken at week 4, from a patient treated with tofacitinib. These receptors originate from a human donor with alopecia areata.

The V and J genes are TRBV29-1 and TRBJ1-2; D is possibly TRBD1 (5 bases). The germline V and J ends were trimmed by 7 bases and 0 bases, with 12 bases remaining between them. Germline V gene lookup returns CDR1 SQVTM and CDR2 ANQGSEA. The CDR3 totals 13 residues. Written as DNA, the CDR3 is TGCAGCGCCAGGGACTTAACTAACTATGGCTACACCTTC. Encoded protein: CSARDLTNYGYTF.

This clone was counted only a few times. The CDR3 loop is CSVEYGAGSSYNEQFF. In DNA form, the CDR3 reads TGCAGCGTTGAATATGGCGCAGGAAGCTCCTACAATGAGCAGTTCTTC. J is TRBJ2-1 and V is TRBV29-1; D is unclear. Germline V lookup: CDR1 SQVTM, CDR2 ANQGSEA. The ends were cut back, 2 bases at V and 0 bases at J, with 14 bases in the middle. The CDR3 consists of 16 residues.

V gene TRBV19 combines with J gene TRBJ2-7; 8 nucleotides line up with TRBD2. Germline assignment: CDR1 LNHDA and CDR2 SQIVND (reference sequence). This CDR3 is built from 14 residues. V was clipped by 6 bases and J by 5 bases; unmatched bases: 9. The CDR3 nucleotides read TGTGCCAGTAGCCCCCGGGGGGGGGTCGACGAGCAGTACTTC. It encodes CASSPRGGVDEQYF. Full variable domain (rest looked up from reference TRBV19 and TRBJ2-7): DGGITQSPKYLFRKEGQNVTLSCEQNLNHDAMYWYRQDPGQGLRLIYYSQIVNDFQKGDIAEGYSVSREKKESFPLTVTSAQKNPTAFYLCASSPRGGVDEQYFGPGTRLTVT.

This chain uses TRBV4-2 with TRBJ2-5, with 8 bases identical to TRBD2. The J segment lost 2 bases and the V segment lost 4 bases, leaving 3 bases of the junction unmatched. The CDR3 is 14 residues long. Germline V gene lookup returns CDR1 LGHNA and CDR2 YNFKEQ. CDR3 nucleotides: TGTGCCAGCAGCCTGGGGACTAGTCAAGAGACCCAGTACTTC. Translation gives CASSLGTSQETQYF.

This clone was counted at least ten times. The chain uses TRBV11-1 and TRBJ2-2; TRBD1 aligns across 7 bases. Germline V gene sequence: CDR1 SGHAT, CDR2 FQDESV (reference sequence). The trim removed 5 bases at V and 6 bases at J, leaving 6 bases unmatched. The CDR3 is made up of 14 amino acids. The CDR3 is CASSQIRGSGELFF. CDR3 sequence (DNA): TGTGCCAGCAGCCAAATCAGGGGGTCCGGGGAGCTGTTTTTT.

The chain employs TRBV29-1 and TRBJ2-7; 8 bases are a match to TRBD2. V lost 5 bases and J lost 0; bases outside the gene matches: 3. The germline V gene has CDR1 SQVTM and CDR2 ANQGSEA. The CDR3 contains 13 residues. The CDR3 DNA reads TGCAGCGTTATTAGCGGGAACTCCTACGAGCAGTACTTC. This encodes CSVISGNSYEQYF.

This chain uses TRBV7-2 with TRBJ1-2; D is undetermined. Trimming removed 1 base from V and 4 bases from J, with 7 bases in between. The germline V gene encodes CDR1 SGHTA and CDR2 FQGNSA. The CDR3 runs 13 residues. This chain's CDR3 is CASSLDSSYGYTF. The CDR3 DNA reads TGTGCCAGCAGCTTAGACAGTAGCTATGGCTACACCTTC.

The chain joins TRBV30 to TRBJ2-5; the match to TRBD1 covers 8 bases. This CDR3 comprises 13 residues. With V trimmed by 3 bases and J by 7 bases, 7 bases remained unmatched. Germline CDR1 is GTSNPN and CDR2 is SVGIG (reference sequence). The CDR3 loop is CAWSDRGPGTQYF. In nucleotides, the CDR3 is TGTGCCTGGAGCGACAGGGGCCCAGGGACCCAGTACTTC.

This clone was detected a few times. This chain uses TRBV29-1 with TRBJ2-2; TRBD2 matches 9 bases. CDR1 is SQVTM, CDR2 ANQGSEA, per germline. Trimming took 2 bases from V and 4 from J; bases not matched to a gene: 5. The CDR3 sequence is 15 residues long. The CDR3 protein is CSVESAGGITGELFF. Here the CDR3 DNA reads TGCAGCGTTGAATCGGCGGGAGGGATCACCGGGGAGCTGTTTTTT.

This clone came up a few times. The chain recombines TRBV9 with TRBJ1-2; TRBD1 matches at 7 bases. V lost 4 bases and J lost 6; bases outside the gene matches: 3. The CDR3 runs 12 residues. Looked up from germline, CDR1 is SGDLS and CDR2 is YYNGEE. Here the CDR3 reads CASSPGTDGYTF. The CDR3 DNA reads as TGTGCCAGCAGCCCGGGGACAGATGGCTACACCTTC.

The V gene is TRBV29-1, the J gene TRBJ2-1, with D hard to call. Trimming took 7 bases from V and 6 from J, leaving 10 bases between them. This CDR3 spans 11 amino acids. Germline V lookup: CDR1 SQVTM, CDR2 ANQGSEA. The chain's CDR3 is CSALDLNEQFF. DNA for the CDR3: TGCAGCGCCCTCGATCTCAATGAGCAGTTCTTC.

As for this clone: In the same sample, other DNA sequences code for this CDR3. V usage is TRBV5-1 and J usage is TRBJ2-1; 11 nucleotides match TRBD2. V lost 7 bases, J lost 6 bases, and 6 bases stayed unmatched. Germline CDR1 and CDR2: SGHRS and YFSETQ. The CDR3 runs 14 residues. The CDR3 reads CASRGLAGGNEQFF. CDR3 DNA sequence: TGCGCCAGCCGGGGGCTAGCGGGAGGCAATGAGCAGTTCTTC.

This clone occurred a few times. V and J are TRBV5-6 and TRBJ2-6; the D gene is possibly TRBD2 (6 bases). The CDR3 totals 16 residues. The germline V and J ends were trimmed by 4 bases and 1 base, with 12 bases remaining between them. Germline assignment: CDR1 SGHDT and CDR2 YYEEEE. CDR3 nucleotides: TGTGCCAGCAGCGCGGGGTTTCGGTCTGGGGCCAACGTCCTGACTTTC. It encodes CASSAGFRSGANVLTF. The complete variable domain, with remaining parts taken from reference TRBV5-6 and TRBJ2-6, reads DAGVTQSPTHLIKTRGQQVTLRCSPKSGHDTVSWYQQALGQGPQFIFQYYEEEERQRGNFPDRFSGHQFPNYSSELNVNALLLGDSALYLCASSAGFRSGANVLTFGAGSRLTVL.

This clone showed up just a few times. The J gene is TRBJ1-4, the V gene TRBV30; 7 nucleotides line up with TRBD1. Germline V gives CDR1 GTSNPN, CDR2 SVGIG (reference sequence). J was trimmed by 0 bases and V by 7 bases; bases with no gene match: 8. The CDR3 is made up of 15 amino acids. The CDR3 spells CASWDSGSTNEKLFF. CDR3 nucleotide sequence: TGTGCCTCCTGGGACAGTGGCTCAACTAATGAAAAACTGTTTTTT.

The chain has TRBV5-6 and TRBJ2-5; no firm D call. There are 13 residues in the CDR3. Trimming shortened V by 2 bases and J by 5 bases, and 10 bases separated the two germline ends. Looked up from germline, CDR1 is SGHDT and CDR2 is YYEEEE. The CDR3 reads CASSFLVRETQYF. In nucleotides, the CDR3 is TGTGCCAGCAGCTTTCTAGTACGGGAGACCCAGTACTTC.

This chain links TRBV29-1 with TRBJ2-3; maybe TRBD2 (5 bases). The CDR3 loop spans 14 amino acids. CDR1 is SQVTM and CDR2 is ANQGSEA in the germline V gene. V was shortened by 1 base and J by 2 bases, with 10 bases between the two germline ends. The CDR3 protein is CSVEVGLHTDTQYF. The CDR3 DNA follows: TGCAGCGTTGAAGTTGGACTTCACACAGATACGCAGTATTTT.

In its sample, this clone was seen a few times. The chain is built from TRBV7-2 and TRBJ2-3; 13 nucleotides agree with TRBD2. Germline V lookup: CDR1 SGHTA, CDR2 FQGNSA. The CDR3 covers 17 residues. Trimming at V came to 5 bases and at J to 6 bases, leaving 11 bases not matched to a gene. The chain's CDR3 is CASSLTSGRSHGDTQYF. CDR3 bases: TGTGCCAGCAGCCTGACTAGCGGGAGGTCCCACGGGGATACGCAGTATTTT.

The chain uses TRBV2 and TRBJ1-5; 7 bases line up with TRBD1. V lost 8 bases and J lost 6; bases outside the gene matches: 7. The CDR3 length is 13 residues. Germline V lookup: CDR1 SNHLY, CDR2 FYNNEI. The CDR3 sequence is CASGQGGAQPQHF. The CDR3 DNA sequence: TGTGCCAGCGGGCAGGGGGGGGCTCAGCCCCAGCATTTT. Drawing the rest from reference TRBV2 and TRBJ1-5, the complete variable domain is EPEVTQTPSHQVTQMGQEVILRCVPISNHLYFYWYRQILGQKVEFLVSFYNNEISEKSEIFDDQFSVERPDGSNFTLKIRSTKLEDSAMYFCASGQGGAQPQHFGDGTRLSIL.

This sequence joins TRBV5-1 and TRBJ2-7; 11 positions match TRBD2. The CDR3 contains 14 residues. Germline V gene sequence: CDR1 SGHRS, CDR2 YFSETQ. V gave up 4 bases and J gave up 3 bases; unmatched junction bases: 3. The CDR3 DNA sequence: TGCGCCAGCAGCGCAACTAGCGGGAGCTACGAGCAGTACTTC. Residues: CASSATSGSYEQYF.

The CDR3 sequence: CASSPDRPRGGTEAFF. The CDR3 DNA is TGTGCCAGCAGCCCGGACAGGCCGCGGGGGGGCACTGAAGCTTTCTTT. This chain connects TRBV7-2 to TRBJ1-1; TRBD1 matches at 7 bases. There are 16 residues in the CDR3. Looked up from germline, CDR1 is SGHTA and CDR2 is FQGNSA. J lost 4 bases, V lost 5 bases, and 13 bases had no gene match.

The chain links TRBV6-5 to TRBJ2-7, with 8 bases identical to TRBD2. The V gene end was trimmed by 11 bases and the J gene end by 5 bases; junction bases not matched to a gene: 5. CDR1 MNHEY and CDR2 SVGAGI come from the germline V gene. This CDR3 is built from 11 residues. CDR3 sequence reads: CACSGTDEQYF. The CDR3 nucleotides are TGTGCCTGTAGCGGGACCGACGAGCAGTACTTC.

The chain joins TRBV5-1 to TRBJ2-3; 13 nucleotides line up with TRBD2. The CDR3 has 17 residues. V dropped 3 bases and J dropped 5; count of bases not matched to a gene: 9. Germline CDR1 is SGHRS and CDR2 is YFSETQ. The CDR3 DNA reads TGCGCCAGCAGCTGGGGACAGCGGACTAGCGGGAGAGATACGCAGTATTTT. Its translation is CASSWGQRTSGRDTQYF.

This sequence joins TRBV7-2 and TRBJ2-2; 7 nucleotides line up with TRBD2. With 5 bases clipped from V and 6 bases from J, the junction kept 0 bases outside the gene matches. The CDR3 consists of 12 residues. The germline V gene has CDR1 SGHTA and CDR2 FQGNSA. CDR3 coding DNA: TGTGCCAGCAGCCGGGGGGCCGGGGAGCTGTTTTTT. Its protein product is CASSRGAGELFF.

CDR3 nucleotides: TGCAGCGGGGAAGTAACAGATACGCAGTATTTT. This codes for CSGEVTDTQYF. The V call is TRBV29-1, the J call TRBJ2-3, with D unclear. Trimming shortened V by 7 bases and J by 3 bases, and 8 bases separated the two germline ends. Germline CDR1 is SQVTM and CDR2 is ANQGSEA. The CDR3 loop spans 11 amino acids.

V usage is TRBV6-5 and J usage is TRBJ1-5; perhaps TRBD1 as D (6 bases). Germline lookup yields CDR1 MNHEY and CDR2 SVGAGI. The ends were cut back, 0 bases at V and 4 bases at J, with 10 bases in the middle. The CDR3 covers 15 residues. CDR3 bases: TGTGCCAGCAGTTACTCGGCAGGGGTTAATCAGCCCCAGCATTTT. Protein: CASSYSAGVNQPQHF.

V gene TRBV6-5 combines with J gene TRBJ2-3; TRBD1 matches at 9 bases. CDR1 is MNHEY and CDR2 is SVGAGI in the germline V gene. The CDR3 totals 16 residues. The ends lost 0 bases at V and 11 bases at J; junction bases unmatched: 12. CDR3 amino acids: CASSYSAGQGAPQQYF. CDR3 in DNA: TGTGCCAGCAGTTACTCGGCGGGACAGGGAGCACCTCAGCAGTATTTT.

The chain uses TRBV7-9 and TRBJ2-7, with D tentatively TRBD1 (5 bases). The germline V and J ends were trimmed by 1 base and 6 bases, with 16 bases remaining between them. The CDR3 has 15 residues. Germline V CDR1 and CDR2: SEHNR, FQNEAQ (reference sequence). The CDR3 DNA sequence: TGTGCCAGCAGCTTAGAGCAGGGATATCCGGGCGAGCAGTACTTC. This encodes CASSLEQGYPGEQYF.

The rearrangement uses TRBV9 and TRBJ2-6; D not certain. CDR3 size: 14 residues. Germline V gives CDR1 SGDLS, CDR2 YYNGEE. Trimming cost V 10 bases and J 0 bases, with 11 bases left between them. The DNA for the CDR3 is TGTGCCCGACCTGGGATCTCTGGGGCCAACGTCCTGACTTTC. Translating gives CARPGISGANVLTF.

V usage is TRBV29-1 and J usage is TRBJ2-6; 10 bases are shared with TRBD1. There are 16 residues in the CDR3. The V gene's germline CDR1 is SQVTM and CDR2 ANQGSEA. V shed 4 bases and J 0 bases; nucleotides not matched to a gene: 3. CDR3 in amino acids: CSVVGQGNSGANVLTF. CDR3 nucleotide sequence: TGCAGCGTTGTGGGACAGGGGAACTCTGGGGCCAACGTCCTGACTTTC.

V and J are TRBV29-1 and TRBJ2-3; weak D call: TRBD2 (5 bases). Trimming stripped 0 bases from V and 5 bases from J, with 18 bases between. The CDR3 runs to 16 residues. Germline-derived CDR1 and CDR2 are SQVTM and ANQGSEA. The CDR3 region has the DNA TGCAGCGTTGAAGACAGTCGAGGGCCCCGGGGAGATACGCAGTATTTT. Translated: CSVEDSRGPRGDTQYF.

This clone was recorded a few times. This chain uses TRBV5-1 with TRBJ2-3; 7 bases are shared with TRBD2. V was clipped by 2 bases and J by 3 bases; unmatched bases: 6. CDR1 is SGHRS, CDR2 YFSETQ, per germline. The CDR3 is 15 residues long. CDR3 protein: CASSFRGLDTDTQYF. For the CDR3, the DNA is TGCGCCAGCAGCTTCCGAGGACTAGATACAGATACGCAGTATTTT. Using reference TRBV5-1 and TRBJ2-3 for the parts outside the CDR3, the full variable domain is KAGVTQTPRYLIKTRGQQVTLSCSPISGHRSVSWYQQTPGQGLQFLFEYFSETQRNKGNFPGRFSGRQFSNSRSEMNVSTLELGDSALYLCASSFRGLDTDTQYFGPGTRLTVL.

A word on this clone: The junction departs from the called germline gene at one end, perhaps through a read error. The chain carries TRBV20-1 and TRBJ2-5; D call uncertain. CDR1 and CDR2 (germline): DFQATT, SNEGSKA (reference sequence). There are 10 residues in the CDR3. Here the CDR3 DNA reads TGCAGTGCTAACCAGGAGACCCAGTACTTC. Its translation is CSANQETQYF.